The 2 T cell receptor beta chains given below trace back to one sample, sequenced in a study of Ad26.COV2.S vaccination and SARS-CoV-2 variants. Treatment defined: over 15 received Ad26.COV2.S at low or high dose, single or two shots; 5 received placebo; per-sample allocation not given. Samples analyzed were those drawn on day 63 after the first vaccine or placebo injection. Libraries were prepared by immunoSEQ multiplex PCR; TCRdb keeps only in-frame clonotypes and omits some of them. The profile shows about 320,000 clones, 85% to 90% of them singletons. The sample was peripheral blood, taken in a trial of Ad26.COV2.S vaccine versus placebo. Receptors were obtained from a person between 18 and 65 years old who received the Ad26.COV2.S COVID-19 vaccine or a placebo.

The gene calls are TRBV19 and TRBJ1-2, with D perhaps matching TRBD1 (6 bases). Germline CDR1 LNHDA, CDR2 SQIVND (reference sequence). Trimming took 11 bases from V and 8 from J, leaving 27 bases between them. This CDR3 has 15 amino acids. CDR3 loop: CASSQPGGGRLGYTF. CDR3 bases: TGTGCCTCCTCCCAACCGGGGGGCGGCAGGTTAGGCTACACCTTC.

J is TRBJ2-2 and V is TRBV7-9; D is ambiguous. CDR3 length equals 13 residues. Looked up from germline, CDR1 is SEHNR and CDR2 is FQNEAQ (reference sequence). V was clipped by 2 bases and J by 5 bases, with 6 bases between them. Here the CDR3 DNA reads TGTGCCAGCAGCTTAAGACCTACCGGGGAGCTGTTTTTT. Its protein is CASSLRPTGELFF.